Presented here are 16 T cell receptor beta chains from one specimen sequenced in a study of T-cell reconstitution after alpha-beta-depleted transplantation in children. Unique molecular identifiers were incorporated when the TCRbeta library was constructed. TCRdb ran MiXCR on the PCR reads and lists one entry per CDR3 protein. The sample shows 350,000 to 450,000 distinct CDR3 sequences, 10% to 15% of them seen only once. The material sequenced was PBMCs, taken from the stem cell graft. These receptors all stem from a human donor who donated a stem cell graft to a child with Fanconi anemia.

This clonotype was picked up a small number of times. V and J are TRBV19 and TRBJ1-1; weak D call: TRBD1 (5 bases). CDR3 length: 14 amino acids. V gave up 3 bases and J gave up 4 bases, with 12 bases separating them. The germline V gene encodes CDR1 LNHDA and CDR2 SQIVND (reference sequence). This CDR3 is CASSIGGISTEAFF. The CDR3 nucleotides read TGTGCCAGTAGTATTGGGGGTATAAGCACTGAAGCTTTCTTT.

The chain joins TRBV10-3 to TRBJ1-2, with D tentatively TRBD1 (5 bases). The length of the CDR3 is 14 residues. V gave up 3 bases and J gave up 6 bases, with 14 bases separating them. In germline, CDR1 is ENHRY, CDR2 SYGVKD. CDR3 bases: TGTGCCATCAGTGAATGGGGCGAGATGAATGGCTACACCTTC. Translation gives CAISEWGEMNGYTF.

This clonotype was detected ten times or more. This rearrangement joins TRBV5-1 to TRBJ2-6; D may correspond to TRBD1 or TRBD2 (5 bases each). Germline loops: CDR1 SGHRS, CDR2 YFSETQ. The CDR3 is 17 residues long. V was trimmed by 5 bases and J by 0 bases, leaving 15 bases between them. The CDR3 reads CASSPTGASSGANVLTF. The CDR3 nucleotides are TGCGCCAGCAGTCCGACCGGGGCTAGCTCTGGGGCCAACGTCCTGACTTTC.

This clonotype showed up many times. The chain combines TRBV7-2 with TRBJ2-7; 7 bases align to TRBD1. The CDR3 has 14 amino acids. CDR1 SGHTA and CDR2 FQGNSA come from the germline V gene. Trimming at V came to 1 base and at J to 2 bases, leaving 2 bases not matched to a gene. CDR3 sequence: CASSLDQGAYEQYF. CDR3 nucleotides: TGTGCCAGCAGCTTAGACCAGGGGGCCTACGAGCAGTACTTC.

This clonotype was recorded a few times. The chain couples TRBV11-2 to TRBJ2-3; possibly TRBD2 for D (6 bases). Per germline, CDR1 SGHAT and CDR2 FQNNGV. V was shortened by 6 bases and J by 8 bases, with 15 bases between the two germline ends. This CDR3 has 13 residues. CDR3 DNA sequence: TGTGCCAGCAGACGGCTCGGGGAGGCTACGCAGTATTTT. Amino acids: CASRRLGEATQYF.

The chain couples TRBV5-1 to TRBJ2-1; 10 positions agree with TRBD2. The CDR3 is 16 residues long. The trim removed 2 bases at V and 6 bases at J, leaving 8 bases unmatched. Germline loops: CDR1 SGHRS, CDR2 YFSETQ. The CDR3 DNA reads as TGCGCCAGCAGCTTAGGACCTAGCGGGGGCGCCAATGAGCAGTTCTTC. Its protein is CASSLGPSGGANEQFF.

There are a few counts of this clonotype. The CDR3 sequence is CATSRGTGTSGNTIYF. The CDR3 nucleotides read TGTGCCACCAGCAGGGGGACCGGGACATCTGGAAACACCATATATTTT. This chain uses TRBV15 with TRBJ1-3; possibly TRBD1 for D (6 bases). V was pared by 3 bases and J by 1 base, with 13 bases between. CDR1 is LNHNV, CDR2 YYDKDF, per germline (reference sequence). The CDR3 sequence is 16 residues long.

The chain is built from TRBV5-6 and TRBJ2-7; D is uncertain. The V and J ends lost 4 bases and 3 bases respectively, with 17 bases between them. The CDR3 runs 15 residues. Germline CDR1 reads SGHDT; CDR2 reads YYEEEE. The CDR3 spells CASSDPDRPNYEQYF. For the CDR3, the DNA is TGTGCCAGCAGCGACCCGGACCGACCAAACTACGAGCAGTACTTC.

This clonotype was picked up many times. The gene calls are TRBV12-3 or TRBV12-4 and TRBJ1-1, with no clear D. The CDR3 length is 13 residues. V gave up 7 bases and J gave up 1 base, with 10 bases separating them. CDR3 sequence (DNA): TGTGCCAGCAAGGAGCGGGGGAACACTGAAGCTTTCTTT. Its translation is CASKERGNTEAFF.

This clonotype was observed a handful of times. The DNA for the CDR3 is TGTGCCAGCAGCTTATTCGGGACAGGCCTAGCAACTAATGAAAAACTGTTTTTT. Translated: CASSLFGTGLATNEKLFF. This chain uses TRBV7-8 with TRBJ1-4; 8 bases line up with TRBD1. Germline V gene data show CDR1 as SGHVS and CDR2 as FQNEAQ. The CDR3 runs 18 residues. J gave up 0 bases and V 2 bases, and 8 bases lay outside the gene matches.

This clonotype was found many times. This sequence joins TRBV29-1 and TRBJ2-1, with D possibly matching TRBD1 (6 bases). The CDR3 has 18 residues. Germline V gene lookup returns CDR1 SQVTM and CDR2 ANQGSEA. Trimming removed 4 bases from V and 0 bases from J, with 22 bases in between. The CDR3 here is CSVVGQSEILSSYNEQFF. The CDR3 bases are TGCAGCGTTGTTGGACAGTCGGAGATTTTAAGCTCCTACAATGAGCAGTTCTTC.

In this sample, this clonotype turned up many times. The J gene is TRBJ2-3, the V gene TRBV7-2; D uncertain. The germline gives CDR1 SGHTA, CDR2 FQGNSA. Trimming cost V 7 bases and J 2 bases, with 7 bases left between them. The CDR3 covers 12 residues. For the CDR3, the DNA is TGTGCCAGCACCTCCACCACAGATACGCAGTATTTT. It yields the protein CASTSTTDTQYF.

This rearrangement joins TRBV5-1 to TRBJ2-1; no firm D call. In germline, CDR1 is SGHRS, CDR2 YFSETQ. The CDR3 runs 16 residues. Trimming left V 4 bases short and J 4 bases short, with 18 bases between. The CDR3 DNA reads TGCGCCAGCAGCCATGAACTACGTTTGGTGTACAATGAGCAGTTCTTC. It is translated as CASSHELRLVYNEQFF.

For this clonotype: A read error may produce the germline difference seen at one junction end. DNA of the CDR3: TGTGCTAGCAGCTTAGGGCCATACTCGGATGAGCAGTTCTTC. Translated: CASSLGPYSDEQFF. This chain links TRBV7-7 with TRBJ2-1, with D unclear. The germline gives CDR1 SSHAT, CDR2 FNYEAQ (reference sequence). The CDR3 is made up of 14 amino acids. Looking up the rest from reference TRBV7-7 and TRBJ2-1 gives the full variable domain: GAGVSQSPRYKVTKRGQDVTLRCDPISSHATLYWYQQALGQGPEFLTYFNYEAQPDKSGLPSDRFSAERPEGSISTLTIQRTEQRDSAMYRCASSLGPYSDEQFFGPGTRLTVL.

V and J are TRBV5-6 and TRBJ1-2; TRBD1 matches 9 bases. In germline, CDR1 is SGHDT, CDR2 YYEEEE. J was trimmed by 1 base and V by 3 bases; bases with no gene match: 7. CDR3 length: 16 residues. The CDR3 protein is CASSSGQGAHNYGYTF. CDR3 sequence (DNA): TGTGCCAGCAGCTCGGGACAGGGCGCCCATAACTATGGCTACACCTTC.

V usage is TRBV7-8 and J usage is TRBJ1-2; D call uncertain. V shed 5 bases and J shed 3 bases, with 13 bases lying between them. Germline CDR1 reads SGHVS; CDR2 reads FQNEAQ. This CDR3 contains 14 residues. CDR3 loop: CASSPLKTDYGYTF. The CDR3 region has the DNA TGTGCCAGCAGCCCCCTGAAGACCGACTATGGCTACACCTTC.